The 25 T cell receptor beta chains listed next were all sequenced from one sample in a study of T-cell reconstitution after alpha-beta-depleted transplantation in children. Using unique molecular identifiers, the investigators prepared the TCRbeta library. TCRdb called the PCR reads again in MiXCR, with one record for every CDR3 protein. The top ten clones hold over 5.5% of a sample with some 530,000 distinct CDR3 sequences, under 15% of them seen once. The specimen was PBMCs from the stem cell graft donor, collected from the stem cell graft. The source of these receptors is a human donor who donated a stem cell graft to a child with combined immunodeficiency.

This sequence joins TRBV15 and TRBJ2-7, with 7 bases that match TRBD1. The V gene's germline CDR1 is LNHNV and CDR2 YYDKDF (reference sequence). With 1 base clipped from V and 2 bases from J, the junction kept 5 bases outside the gene matches. The length of the CDR3 is 15 residues. In DNA, the CDR3 is TGTGCCACCAGCAGAGGTAGGACAGGTCCCTACGAGCAGTACTTC. Its protein is CATSRGRTGPYEQYF.

This clonotype occurred many times. The chain links TRBV6-5 to TRBJ1-2, with a tentative D call TRBD1 (6 bases). The CDR3 spans 14 residues. V was trimmed by 3 bases and J by 8 bases, leaving 16 bases between them. Germline V gene sequence: CDR1 MNHEY, CDR2 SVGAGI. CDR3 nucleotide sequence: TGTGCCAGCAGTTATTCTCGGGGGCTGGAAGGCTACACCTTC. It is translated as CASSYSRGLEGYTF.

In its sample, this clonotype was seen many times. The chain recombines TRBV5-1 with TRBJ2-7; a weak D match, TRBD1 (6 bases). The V end was cut by 4 bases, the J end by 5 bases, with 13 bases between. The germline V gene has CDR1 SGHRS and CDR2 YFSETQ. There are 13 residues in the CDR3. CDR3 nucleotide sequence: TGCGCCAGCAGCCTGACAGGAGCAGACGAGCAGTACTTC. This sequence encodes CASSLTGADEQYF.

V is TRBV29-1 and J is TRBJ2-4, with 7 bases lining up with TRBD2. Unmatched junction bases numbered 11, after V lost 6 bases and J lost 6 bases. The germline V gene has CDR1 SQVTM and CDR2 ANQGSEA. This CDR3 comprises 14 residues. CDR3 region: CSVLASGVINIQYF. CDR3 nucleotides: TGCAGCGTGTTGGCTAGCGGAGTTATAAACATTCAGTACTTC. The whole variable domain, remainder taken from reference TRBV29-1 and TRBJ2-4, is SAVISQKPSRDICQRGTSLTIQCQVDSQVTMMFWYRQQPGQSLTLIATANQGSEATYESGFVIDKFPISRPNLTFSTLTVSNMSPEDSSIYLCSVLASGVINIQYFGAGTRLSVL.

The chain employs TRBV12-3 or TRBV12-4 and TRBJ1-2, with 10 bases lining up with TRBD1. The V segment lost 4 bases and the J segment 4 bases; nucleotides outside the gene matches: 3. The CDR3 length is 14 residues. CDR3 sequence (DNA): TGTGCCAGCAGTTCGACAGGGGGCTCCTATGGCTACACCTTC. Its protein is CASSSTGGSYGYTF.

The chain combines TRBV12-3 or TRBV12-4 with TRBJ2-1; possibly TRBD1 for D (5 bases). V shed 1 base and J shed 15 bases, with 10 bases lying between them. CDR3 size: 11 residues. The CDR3 DNA sequence: TGTGCCAGCAGTTTAGGGTCAGGGTTGTTCTTC. Protein sequence: CASSLGSGLFF.

This clonotype was counted a few times. The chain joins TRBV12-3 or TRBV12-4 to TRBJ2-3; 7 bases are shared with TRBD1. This CDR3 region has 14 residues. The V and J ends lost 4 bases and 4 bases, in that order; junction bases with no gene match: 5. CDR3 region: CASSSRTGPDTQYF. The CDR3 DNA sequence: TGTGCCAGCAGTTCCCGGACAGGCCCAGATACGCAGTATTTT.

V usage is TRBV15 and J usage is TRBJ1-2; D ambiguous. Germline V gene lookup returns CDR1 LNHNV and CDR2 YYDKDF (reference sequence). The V end lost 4 bases, the J end lost 4 bases, and 13 bases lay between the germline ends. CDR3 length: 14 amino acids. The CDR3 region is CATSIPRQLYGYTF. The CDR3 coding sequence is TGTGCCACCAGCATCCCCCGGCAGCTCTATGGCTACACCTTC.

The chain recombines TRBV15 with TRBJ2-1; perhaps TRBD2 as D (5 bases). This CDR3 comprises 17 residues. V was trimmed by 3 bases and J by 0 bases, leaving 15 bases between them. CDR1 LNHNV and CDR2 YYDKDF come from the germline V gene (reference sequence). The CDR3 DNA follows: TGTGCCACCAGCAGTTCCTCACTAGGGCTCTCCTACAATGAGCAGTTCTTC. Translated, it gives CATSSSSLGLSYNEQFF. Based on the CDR3 plus reference TRBV15 and TRBJ2-1, the full variable domain is DAMVIQNPRYQVTQFGKPVTLSCSQTLNHNVMYWYQQKSSQAPKLLFHYYDKDFNNEADTPDNFQSRRPNTSFCFLDIRSPGLGDTAMYLCATSSSSLGLSYNEQFFGPGTRLTVL.

The V gene is TRBV5-5, the J gene TRBJ2-3, with 11 nucleotides matching TRBD2. J was trimmed by 2 bases and V by 2 bases; bases with no gene match: 7. The germline V gene encodes CDR1 SGHKS and CDR2 YYEKEE (reference sequence). This CDR3 is built from 17 residues. For the CDR3, the DNA is TGTGCCAGCAGCTTAAGGGGACTAGCGGTGCTCACAGATACGCAGTATTTT. This gives the protein CASSLRGLAVLTDTQYF.

This clonotype was detected ten times or more. This sequence joins TRBV12-3 or TRBV12-4 and TRBJ2-1; TRBD2 matches at 8 bases. The CDR3 sequence is 15 residues long. Germline trimming cut 5 bases from V and 9 bases from J; bases unmatched to any gene: 12. The CDR3 protein is CASSLHGGAEGEQFF. CDR3 DNA: TGTGCCAGCAGTCTCCACGGGGGGGCCGAGGGTGAGCAGTTCTTC.

CDR3 sequence reads: CSVGGGVAYEQYF. As DNA, the CDR3 is TGCAGCGTTGGGGGGGGTGTTGCCTACGAGCAGTACTTC. The chain uses TRBV29-1 and TRBJ2-7; 7 positions match TRBD2. V lost 4 bases and J lost 2; bases outside the gene matches: 5. The CDR3 is made up of 13 amino acids. The germline CDR1 and CDR2 sequences are SQVTM and ANQGSEA.

At least ten counts were recorded for this clonotype. The chain combines TRBV27 with TRBJ2-1; 7 nucleotides line up with TRBD2. This CDR3 has 15 amino acids. The V segment lost 2 bases and the J segment 7 bases; nucleotides outside the gene matches: 8. Germline V CDR1 and CDR2: MNHEY, SMNVEV (reference sequence). The CDR3 is CASSLGLAVRNEQFF. Here the CDR3 DNA reads TGTGCCAGCAGTTTAGGGCTAGCGGTGAGGAATGAGCAGTTCTTC.

This clonotype was observed a handful of times. The chain links TRBV12-3 or TRBV12-4 to TRBJ2-7; 8 nucleotides agree with TRBD1. After removal of 6 bases from V and 4 bases from J, the junction contained 5 bases not matched to a gene. The CDR3 is 13 amino acids. CDR3 region: CASRPGQVYEQYF. In nucleotides, the CDR3 is TGTGCCAGCAGGCCGGGACAGGTGTACGAGCAGTACTTC.

Many counts were recorded for this clonotype. The chain links TRBV6-2 or TRBV6-3 to TRBJ2-2; D gene uncertain. Germline-derived CDR1 and CDR2 are MNHEY and SVGEGT. CDR3 size: 16 residues. Deletions cut 5 bases from V and 0 bases from J, with 13 bases between. This chain's CDR3 is CASSDQAVTNTGELFF. In DNA, the CDR3 is TGTGCCAGCAGTGATCAGGCGGTTACGAACACCGGGGAGCTGTTTTTT.

V is TRBV12-3 or TRBV12-4 and J is TRBJ2-3, with a tentative D call TRBD1 (5 bases). The CDR3 runs 15 residues. V was pared by 6 bases and J by 2 bases, with 15 bases between. Here the CDR3 reads CASRVIGEYTDTQYF. DNA for the CDR3: TGTGCCAGCAGGGTTATAGGGGAATACACAGATACGCAGTATTTT.

The table lists this clonotype with a few counts. The V gene is TRBV20-1, the J gene TRBJ2-7; D assignment may be TRBD1 or TRBD2 (5 bases each). CDR3 length equals 13 residues. Trimming removed 4 bases from V and 0 bases from J, with 10 bases in between. The germline gives CDR1 DFQATT, CDR2 SNEGSKA (reference sequence). The CDR3 nucleotides read TGCAGTGCTACCGGGGCGAGCTCCTACGAGCAGTACTTC. The encoded protein is CSATGASSYEQYF.

The table lists this clonotype with a few counts. The rearrangement joins TRBV13 to TRBJ2-2, with unresolved D. This CDR3 has 16 residues. Germline V lookup: CDR1 PRHDT, CDR2 FYEKMQ (reference sequence). V shed 1 base and J shed 2 bases, with 11 bases lying between them. Here the CDR3 DNA reads TGTGCCAGCAGCTTAGCGGAACAGATCAACACCGGGGAGCTGTTTTTT. Translation: CASSLAEQINTGELFF.

This clonotype came up a few times. The chain joins TRBV5-1 to TRBJ2-5, with D perhaps assigned TRBD1 or TRBD2 (5 bases each). The germline V and J ends were trimmed by 2 bases and 2 bases, with 10 bases remaining between them. CDR3 length: 14 residues. The germline gives CDR1 SGHRS, CDR2 YFSETQ. CDR3 amino acids: CASSFSGTQETQYF. The CDR3 nucleotides are TGCGCCAGCAGCTTTTCCGGGACGCAAGAGACCCAGTACTTC. Looking up the rest from reference TRBV5-1 and TRBJ2-5 gives the full variable domain: KAGVTQTPRYLIKTRGQQVTLSCSPISGHRSVSWYQQTPGQGLQFLFEYFSETQRNKGNFPGRFSGRQFSNSRSEMNVSTLELGDSALYLCASSFSGTQETQYFGPGTRLLVL.

This clonotype came up once. This may be a read error, as it is one base from a much larger clone. The chain recombines TRBV24-1 with TRBJ2-1, with D uncertain. Germline-derived CDR1 and CDR2 are KGHDR and SFDVKD. Trimming took 5 bases from V and 6 from J, leaving 13 bases between them. The CDR3 runs to 14 residues. CDR3 bases: TGTGCCACCAGTGCTCGGGTGGAATTCAATGAGCAGTTCTTC. Encoded protein: CATSARVEFNEQFF.

The V gene is TRBV7-9, the J gene TRBJ2-3; TRBD1 agrees at 7 bases. Germline-derived CDR1 and CDR2 are SEHNR and FQNEAQ (reference sequence). V gave up 5 bases and J gave up 0 bases; unmatched junction bases: 8. The CDR3 is 16 amino acids. CDR3 sequence reads: CASSPPRGPSTDTQYF. As DNA, the CDR3 is TGTGCCAGCAGCCCACCAAGGGGGCCCAGCACAGATACGCAGTATTTT.

The chain carries TRBV29-1 and TRBJ1-1; D not certain. Germline CDR1 and CDR2: SQVTM and ANQGSEA. V was pared by 6 bases and J by 4 bases, with 12 bases between. This CDR3 spans 12 amino acids. CDR3 sequence: CSVRGSGTEAFF. The CDR3 coding sequence is TGCAGCGTACGGGGATCGGGCACTGAAGCTTTCTTT.

There are a few counts of this clonotype. V gene TRBV27 combines with J gene TRBJ2-1; 10 bases match TRBD2. CDR1 MNHEY and CDR2 SMNVEV come from the germline V gene (reference sequence). This CDR3 is built from 17 residues. V was pared by 4 bases and J by 6 bases, with 12 bases of the junction left unmatched. The CDR3: CASSSPLKAGGFNEQFF. The CDR3 bases are TGTGCCAGCAGTTCCCCTTTGAAAGCGGGGGGGTTCAATGAGCAGTTCTTC.

This clonotype was seen a handful of times. The genes are TRBV25-1 and TRBJ1-4; perhaps TRBD1 as D (6 bases). Germline values: CDR1 MGHDK, CDR2 SYGVNS. Trimming took 4 bases from V and 0 from J, leaving 18 bases between them. The CDR3 runs 18 residues. The CDR3 DNA sequence: TGTGCCAGCAGTGCCGTCCTCGGGACAATTGCAACTAATGAAAAACTGTTTTTT. As protein: CASSAVLGTIATNEKLFF.

The chain recombines TRBV5-1 with TRBJ1-1; perhaps TRBD1 as D (5 bases). The ends were cut back, 5 bases at V and 3 bases at J, with 14 bases in the middle. The CDR3 has 14 residues. Per the germline V gene, CDR1 is SGHRS and CDR2 is YFSETQ. The CDR3 DNA reads as TGCGCCAGCAGACCAAGGACGGGGGACACTGAAGCTTTCTTT. It specifies CASRPRTGDTEAFF.